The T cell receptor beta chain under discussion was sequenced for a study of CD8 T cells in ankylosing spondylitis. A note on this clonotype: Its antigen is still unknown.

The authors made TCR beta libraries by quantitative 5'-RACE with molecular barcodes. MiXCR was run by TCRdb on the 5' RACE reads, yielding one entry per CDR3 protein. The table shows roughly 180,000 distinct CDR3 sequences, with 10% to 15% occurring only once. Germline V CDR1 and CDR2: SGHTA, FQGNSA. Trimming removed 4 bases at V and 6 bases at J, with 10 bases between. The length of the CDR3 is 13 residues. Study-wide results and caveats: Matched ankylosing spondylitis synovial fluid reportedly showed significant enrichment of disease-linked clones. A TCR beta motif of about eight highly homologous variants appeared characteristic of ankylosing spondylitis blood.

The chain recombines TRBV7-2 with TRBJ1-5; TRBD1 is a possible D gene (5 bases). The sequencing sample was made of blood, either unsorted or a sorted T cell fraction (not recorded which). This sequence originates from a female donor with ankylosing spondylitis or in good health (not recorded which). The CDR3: CASSSRVGQPQHF. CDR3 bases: TGTGCCAGCAGCTCCAGGGTAGGTCAGCCCCAGCATTTT. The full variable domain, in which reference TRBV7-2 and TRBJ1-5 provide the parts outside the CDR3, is GAGVSQSPSNKVTEKGKDVELRCDPISGHTALYWYRQSLGQGLEFLIYFQGNSAPDKSGLPSDRFSAERTGGSVSTLTIQRTQQEDSAVYLCASSSRVGQPQHFGDGTRLSIL.